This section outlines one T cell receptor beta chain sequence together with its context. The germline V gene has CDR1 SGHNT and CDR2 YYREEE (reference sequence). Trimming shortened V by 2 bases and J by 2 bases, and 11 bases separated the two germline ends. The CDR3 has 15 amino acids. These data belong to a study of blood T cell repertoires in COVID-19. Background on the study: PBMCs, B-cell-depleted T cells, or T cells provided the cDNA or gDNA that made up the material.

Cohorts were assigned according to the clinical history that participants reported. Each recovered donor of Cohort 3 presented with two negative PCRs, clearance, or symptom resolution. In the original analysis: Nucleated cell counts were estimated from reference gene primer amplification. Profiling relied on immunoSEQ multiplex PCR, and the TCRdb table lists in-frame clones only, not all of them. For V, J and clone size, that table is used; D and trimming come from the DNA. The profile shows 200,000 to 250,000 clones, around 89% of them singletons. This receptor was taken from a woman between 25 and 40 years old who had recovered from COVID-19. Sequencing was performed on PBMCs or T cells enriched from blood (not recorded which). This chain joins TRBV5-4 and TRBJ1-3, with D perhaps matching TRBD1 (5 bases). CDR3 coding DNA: TGTGCCAGCAGCTTTAATCGGGGGACTGGAAACACCATATATTTT. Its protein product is CASSFNRGTGNTIYF.